Listed below are T cell receptor beta chains from one sample, sequenced in a study of blood T cell repertoires in COVID-19. The table came from immunoSEQ multiplex PCR; TCRdb's copy has only in-frame clones and leaves some out. Of about 170,000 clones listed, less than 90% were seen once; the top ten hold 0.95% to 1.5%. Material for sequencing was PBMCs or T cells enriched from blood (not recorded which). These receptors all come from a human donor with acute COVID-19. The donor label of this sample is uncertain. Each CDR3 is given with its conserved first and last residue. D genes are given only for firm matches. Clone size is stated in some rows and not others, as once, few, many or a class when expanded.

few,.,13,TRBJ1-2,TRBV7-9,TGTGCCAGCAGCTTAGGACAGTTCTATGGCTACACCTTC,CASSLGQFYGYTF
.,.,13,TRBJ1-4,TRBV6-5,TGTGCCAGCAAGATAAGGGGCGATGAAAAACTGTTTTTT,CASKIRGDEKLFF
.,.,17,TRBJ1-5,TRBV7-2,TGTGCCAGCAGCTTAGGAAGGCGGGAAACGGGCAATCAGCCCCAGCATTTT,CASSLGRRETGNQPQHF
few,.,14,TRBJ2-2,TRBV7-3,TGTGCCAGCAGCTTGGGCTGGGGGGCCGGGGAGCTGTTTTTT,CASSLGWGAGELFF
.,TRBD1,16,TRBJ2-7,TRBV19,TGTGCCAGCAACCCAATCCCCTTGGACAGGGTGGGCGAGCAGTACTTC,CASNPIPLDRVGEQYF
once,.,15,TRBJ1-2,TRBV5-6,TGTGCCAGCAGCTCCCCCGAGGGGGGGAACTATGGCTACACCTTC,CASSSPEGGNYGYTF
.,.,12,TRBJ1-1,TRBV5-4,TGTGCCAGCAGCTTGATAAACACTGAAGCTTTCTTT,CASSLINTEAFF
.,.,17,TRBJ2-4,TRBV7-9,TGTGCCAGCAGCCCCCGGCAAGGACAACTAGCCAAAAACATTCAGTACTTC,CASSPRQGQLAKNIQYF
once,.,13,TRBJ2-5,TRBV11-3,TGTGCCAGCAGCTTAGGCGGCGGGGAGACCCAGTACTTC,CASSLGGGETQYF
.,TRBD1,17,TRBJ1-2,TRBV30,TGTGCCTGGAGTCCCCCGGGACAGGGGAACGTTGCTGGTGGCTACACCTTC,CAWSPPGQGNVAGGYTF
.,TRBD2,17,TRBJ2-3,TRBV4-2,TGTGCCAGCAGCCCCTACTTTAGCGGGTCTAGCACAGATACGCAGTATTTT,CASSPYFSGSSTDTQYF
.,.,11,TRBJ1-1,TRBV7-9,TGTGCCAGCAGCGATGGGCCTGAAGCTTTCTTT,CASSDGPEAFF
.,.,14,TRBJ1-1,TRBV29-1,TGCAGCGTTGAAGTGAGGGGGAAGAACACTGAAGCTTTCTTT,CSVEVRGKNTEAFF
.,.,16,TRBJ2-3,TRBV7-8,TGTGCCAGCAGCCTAGGGGCGAGACAGGGCACAGATACGCAGTATTTT,CASSLGARQGTDTQYF
.,.,15,TRBJ2-3,TRBV9,TGTGCCAGCAGCTTCAGTAGGGGCAGCACAGATACGCAGTATTTT,CASSFSRGSTDTQYF
.,.,9,TRBJ2-4,TRBV20-1,TGCAGTGCCCCCACCCGCGAGTACTTC,CSAPTREYF
.,.,16,TRBJ1-2,TRBV30,TGTGCCTGGAGTACCTACGTAGGCGGTTCTAACTATGGCTACACCTTC,CAWSTYVGGSNYGYTF
.,TRBD2,18,TRBJ2-2,TRBV10-2,TGCGCCAGCAGGTTTGGGTCTACCGGGGGGGCCGGCACCGGGGAGCTGTTTTTT,CASRFGSTGGAGTGELFF
.,TRBD2,17,TRBJ2-5,TRBV5-8,TGTGCCAGCAGCTTGGGTGGTAGAGCGGGGGGAACAGAGACCCAGTACTTC,CASSLGGRAGGTETQYF
.,TRBD2,15,TRBJ2-1,TRBV6-4,TGTGCCAGCAGTGAAGAGCGGGGGCCCGGCAATGAGCAGTTCTTC,CASSEERGPGNEQFF
.,TRBD1,16,TRBJ1-1,TRBV5-4,TGTGCCAGCAGCTTGGGAGGTCAGGGGGCGTTCACTGAAGCTTTCTTT,CASSLGGQGAFTEAFF
once,TRBD2,15,TRBJ2-5,TRBV15,TGTGCCACCAGCACCCCAAGCCCGGGAGGAGAGACCCAGTACTTC,CATSTPSPGGETQYF
.,.,14,TRBJ2-3,TRBV11-3,TGTGCCAGCAGCTTAGATACAGGCTCGGATACGCAGTATTTT,CASSLDTGSDTQYF
.,TRBD2,17,TRBJ2-7,TRBV4-1,TGCGCCAGCAGCCAAGAAGGATTGGGGGGGATTGGACACGAGCAGTACTTC,CASSQEGLGGIGHEQYF
.,.,16,TRBJ1-5,TRBV6-1,TGTGCCAGCAGTGAAGACGGGGTTCGTAGCAATCAGCCCCAGCATTTT,CASSEDGVRSNQPQHF
.,TRBD1,14,TRBJ1-1,TRBV30,TGTGCCTGGAAGTGGGGACAGGGTAACACTGAAGCTTTCTTT,CAWKWGQGNTEAFF
once,.,15,TRBJ1-1,TRBV21-1,TGTGCCAGCAGCAAACGTCGGGGGTTACGGACTGAAGCTTTCTTT,CASSKRRGLRTEAFF
.,.,13,TRBJ2-1,TRBV12-3/TRBV12-4,TGTGCCAGCAGTCCCCGGGGCTACAATGAGCAGTTCTTC,CASSPRGYNEQFF
.,.,16,TRBJ2-6,TRBV21-1,TGTGCCAGCAGCAAAAGGGCAGGGGCTGGGGCCAACGTCCTGACTTTC,CASSKRAGAGANVLTF
.,TRBD1,14,TRBJ2-5,TRBV3-1/TRBV3-2,TGTGCCAGCGCTCGACAGGGCCCCCGAGAGACCCAGTACTTC,CASARQGPRETQYF
.,TRBD2,14,TRBJ2-7,TRBV11-2,TGTGCCAGCAGCTCTTCTAGCGGGGGCTACGAGCAGTACTTC,CASSSSSGGYEQYF
.,.,14,TRBJ1-6,TRBV15,TGTGCCACCAGTGGGGGCCTAGGGGGTTCACCCCTCCACTTT,CATSGGLGGSPLHF
.,.,14,TRBJ1-5,TRBV19,TGTGCCAGTAGTATAGATTTAGGAGGAAAGCCCCAGCATTTT,CASSIDLGGKPQHF
.,TRBD2,15,TRBJ2-7,TRBV7-3,TGTGCCAGCAGCTTAAAGTCTAGCGGATCCTACGAGCAGTACTTC,CASSLKSSGSYEQYF
many,.,14,TRBJ2-7,TRBV6-5,TGTGCCAGCAGTCCACACGTCCGCCCCTACGAGCAGTACTTC,CASSPHVRPYEQYF
.,.,15,TRBJ1-5,TRBV7-9,TGTGCCAGCAGCTCTGGGGGGGCAGACTATCAGCCCCAGCATTTT,CASSSGGADYQPQHF
.,.,15,TRBJ1-5,TRBV7-9,TGTGCCAGCAGCTCCCAGGGGCCCAGCAATCAGCCCCAGCATTTT,CASSSQGPSNQPQHF
once,.,14,TRBJ2-3,TRBV5-1,TGCGCCAGCAGCTCCCGGGACTCCACAGATACGCAGTATTTT,CASSSRDSTDTQYF
.,TRBD1,15,TRBJ2-3,TRBV18,TGTGCCAGCTCAGACCGGGACAGCCCCACAGATACGCAGTATTTT,CASSDRDSPTDTQYF
once,TRBD1,15,TRBJ2-7,TRBV19,TGTGCCAGTAAAGAGACCGACAGGGGAGGCTACGAGCAGTACTTC,CASKETDRGGYEQYF
.,.,14,TRBJ1-1,TRBV5-4,TGTGCCAGCAGCTGGGGACTCCAAAACACTGAAGCTTTCTTT,CASSWGLQNTEAFF
.,TRBD1,15,TRBJ2-6,TRBV15,TGTGCCACCAGCAGCGACAGGGCTGGGGCCAACGTCCTGACTTTC,CATSSDRAGANVLTF
.,.,14,TRBJ1-3,TRBV6-6,TGTGCCAGCAGTTACGTGGAGGGAGGAAACACCATATATTTT,CASSYVEGGNTIYF
.,TRBD2,16,TRBJ2-1,TRBV6-6,TGTGCCAGCAGTCCCCTTTTCGGGGGGACCGACAATGAGCAGTTCTTC,CASSPLFGGTDNEQFF
.,.,16,TRBJ2-3,TRBV18,TGTGCCAGCTCACTTAACGCGGGCCCGTCCACAGATACGCAGTATTTT,CASSLNAGPSTDTQYF
.,TRBD2,14,TRBJ2-2,TRBV27,TGTGCCAGCAGTTTAGGGCTAGCGGCCGGGGAGCTGTTTTTT,CASSLGLAAGELFF
.,.,13,TRBJ1-1,TRBV12-5,TGTGCTAGTGGTCTGAGGCTAAACACTGAAGCTTTCTTT,CASGLRLNTEAFF
.,TRBD1,15,TRBJ2-7,TRBV5-1,TGCGCCAGCAGCCCCGGGACAGGGGGCGGATACGAGCAGTACTTC,CASSPGTGGGYEQYF
.,.,16,TRBJ2-7,TRBV19,TGTGCCAGTAGTATTGGAGTGGCGGGCTACTCCTACGAGCAGTACTTC,CASSIGVAGYSYEQYF
.,.,15,TRBJ1-1,TRBV7-9,TGTGCCAGCAGCTTTGCCACAGGGCTGAACACTGAAGCTTTCTTT,CASSFATGLNTEAFF
.,.,14,TRBJ1-6,TRBV9,TGTGCCAGCAGCGTGTGGGGGCAGGATTCACCCCTCCACTTT,CASSVWGQDSPLHF